This TCR beta chain was observed in a study of T cell changes during pregnancy in multiple sclerosis. The CDR3 spans 15 residues. In germline, CDR1 is SGDLS, CDR2 YYNGEE. The ends were cut back, 2 bases at V and 3 bases at J, with 13 bases in the middle. Repertoires were generated with immunoSEQ multiplex PCR, while TCRdb's copy carries only in-frame clones and drops some. Of around 60,000 clones in the sample, roughly 92% are singletons; the top ten hold around 3.5%. The chain carries TRBV9 and TRBJ2-3; D remains unclear. The TCR originated in a female donor with multiple sclerosis, enrolled in a pregnancy study. Source: CD8+ T cells from peripheral blood mononuclear cells, taken in the third trimester of pregnancy. CDR3 in amino acids: CASSVQAGRTDTQYF. CDR3 nucleotides: TGTGCCAGCAGCGTTCAGGCAGGTCGAACAGATACGCAGTATTTT.